A selection of T cell receptor beta chains follows, all from one sample in a study of identical twins. TCRdb processed the 5' RACE reads anew with MiXCR; each CDR3 protein has one entry. This sample has around 240,000 distinct CDR3 sequences; about 7% occur once, and the top ten carry roughly 3.7%. A further study also used this sample, focusing on yellow fever vaccine responses in identical twins.

The sequenced sample consisted of memory (CD45RO+) T cells sorted from blood. Receptors were obtained from a woman aged 18-35 years in good health. CDR3s include the opening cysteine and the closing phenylalanine or tryptophan. Each record gives: D gene, J gene, V gene, clone size, CDR3 length, CDR3 protein, CDR3 DNA. A D gene is named only where the DNA matches it firmly. Rows give clone size only sometimes, using once, few, many, or a class for an expanded clone.

>TRBD1|TRBJ2-5|TRBV6-1|few|14
CASFLTGAQETQYF
TGTGCCAGCTTCTTGACAGGGGCACAAGAGACCCAGTACTTC
>-|TRBJ1-6|TRBV4-1|many|16
CASSQESGRDNSPLHF
TGCGCCAGCAGCCAAGAGTCCGGGCGCGATAATTCACCCCTCCACTTT
>-|TRBJ1-1|TRBV29-1|-|14
CSVDIGRKNTEAFF
TGCAGCGTTGATATTGGCAGAAAGAACACTGAAGCTTTCTTT
>-|TRBJ2-1|TRBV11-1|-|15
CASSFNSLTYNEQFF
TGTGCCAGCAGCTTCAATTCCCTTACCTACAATGAGCAGTTCTTC
>TRBD1|TRBJ2-1|TRBV24-1|-|15
CATSEPGTGVNEQFF
TGTGCCACCAGTGAGCCCGGGACAGGGGTCAATGAGCAGTTCTTC
>-|TRBJ1-1|TRBV7-2|-|13
CASSLESGLRAFF
TGTGCCAGCAGCTTAGAATCGGGACTTCGAGCTTTCTTT
>TRBD2|TRBJ2-1|TRBV18|many|17
CASSPIPGLASYNEQFF
TGTGCCAGCTCACCTATTCCGGGACTAGCATCCTACAATGAGCAGTTCTTC
>TRBD1|TRBJ2-1|TRBV6-5|many|14
CASSWGQGGDEQFF
TGTGCCAGCAGTTGGGGACAGGGGGGGGATGAGCAGTTCTTC
>-|TRBJ2-3|TRBV28|-|13
CASSIRMEGTQYF
TGTGCCAGCAGTATTAGGATGGAGGGGACGCAGTATTTT
>TRBD2|TRBJ2-2|TRBV10-3|-|17
CAISPGLAGGQAGELFF
TGTGCCATCAGCCCGGGACTAGCGGGGGGCCAGGCCGGGGAGCTGTTTTTT
>TRBD2|TRBJ2-1|TRBV24-1|many|16
CATSRKLAGGGNEQFF
TGTGCCACCAGTCGCAAACTAGCGGGAGGCGGCAATGAGCAGTTCTTC
>TRBD2|TRBJ2-3|TRBV7-2|few|16
CASSLESGGEADTQYF
TGTGCCAGCAGCTTAGAGAGCGGGGGGGAAGCAGATACGCAGTATTTT
>-|TRBJ2-7|TRBV12-3/TRBV12-4|many|13
CASSLGITYEQYF
TGTGCCAGCAGTTTGGGGATAACCTACGAGCAGTACTTC
>-|TRBJ1-5|TRBV6-1|few|18
CASSEAYGGGAENQPQHF
TGTGCCAGCAGTGAAGCGTATGGCGGGGGGGCGGAAAATCAGCCCCAGCATTTT
>TRBD1|TRBJ2-6|TRBV5-1|few|16
CASSSTGGSGANVLTF
TGCGCCAGCAGCTCGACAGGGGGCTCTGGGGCCAACGTCCTGACTTTC
>TRBD2|TRBJ2-1|TRBV28|few|15
CASGASGRTYNEQFF
TGTGCCAGCGGGGCTAGCGGGAGGACGTACAATGAGCAGTTCTTC
>-|TRBJ1-6|TRBV20-1|many|16
CSAREQPRGWSSPLHF
TGCAGTGCTAGAGAGCAACCGCGGGGGTGGTCGTCACCCCTCCACTTT
>TRBD1|TRBJ1-5|TRBV28|few|16
CALSLDGDRESQPQHF
TGTGCGCTAAGTCTGGATGGGGACAGGGAAAGCCAGCCCCAGCATTTT
>TRBD1|TRBJ1-1|TRBV20-1|-|18
CSARVALVNRGPNTEAFF
TGCAGTGCTAGAGTGGCCCTGGTCAACAGGGGCCCGAACACTGAAGCTTTCTTT
>TRBD1|TRBJ2-5|TRBV5-1|few|14
CASSFQGVGETQYF
TGCGCCAGCAGCTTCCAGGGGGTTGGGGAGACCCAGTACTTC
>TRBD2|TRBJ2-7|TRBV7-7|-|14
CASSPTSGSWEQYF
TGTGCCAGCAGCCCGACTAGCGGGAGCTGGGAGCAGTACTTC
>-|TRBJ2-3|TRBV20-1|many|13
CSARSSSTDTQYF
TGCAGTGCTAGATCTAGCTCCACAGATACGCAGTATTTT
>-|TRBJ2-3|TRBV12-3/TRBV12-4|many|13
CASSKASIHTQYF
TGTGCCAGCAGTAAGGCCTCGATCCATACGCAGTATTTT
>-|TRBJ2-1|TRBV7-8|few|17
CASSLTSGTGVLNEQFF
TGTGCCAGCAGCTTGACTAGCGGGACAGGGGTTTTGAATGAGCAGTTCTTC
>-|TRBJ2-2|TRBV4-2|many|15
CASSQETGNTGELFF
TGTGCCAGCAGCCAAGAGACCGGAAATACGGGGGAGCTGTTTTTT
>-|TRBJ2-5|TRBV20-1|few|14
CSARGTASQETQYF
TGCAGTGCTAGAGGGACAGCTAGCCAAGAGACCCAGTACTTC
>-|TRBJ1-4|TRBV20-1|many|13
CSGLADYNEKLFF
TGCAGTGGATTGGCGGACTACAATGAAAAACTGTTTTTT
>TRBD1|TRBJ1-1|TRBV6-1|few|15
CASRDRGRQNTEAFF
TGTGCCAGCAGAGACAGGGGGCGGCAGAACACTGAAGCTTTCTTT
>-|TRBJ1-2|TRBV29-1|many|13
CSVKAGPNYGYTF
TGCAGCGTGAAGGCAGGTCCTAACTATGGCTACACCTTC
>TRBD1|TRBJ2-5|TRBV7-7|-|16
CASSPAGTGGLETQYF
TGTGCCAGCAGCCCAGCCGGGACAGGGGGCCTGGAGACCCAGTACTTC
>-|TRBJ1-1|TRBV27|few|14
CASSPWQGNTEAFF
TGTGCCAGCAGCCCCTGGCAGGGGAACACTGAAGCTTTCTTT
>-|TRBJ1-2|TRBV5-1|many|12
CANKDGNYGYTF
TGCGCCAACAAAGACGGGAACTATGGCTACACCTTC
>TRBD2|TRBJ2-3|TRBV15|many|16
CATSRVRGVGRDTQYF
TGTGCCACCAGCAGAGTCCGGGGGGTAGGTCGAGATACGCAGTATTTT
>-|TRBJ2-1|TRBV20-1|few|11
CRGTRYNEQFF
TGCAGAGGGACCCGCTACAATGAGCAGTTCTTC
>-|TRBJ1-1|TRBV12-3/TRBV12-4|few|14
CASSPRVVNTEAFF
TGTGCCAGCAGCCCGAGGGTGGTGAACACTGAAGCTTTCTTT
>TRBD2|TRBJ2-7|TRBV10-3|few|15
CAISGAGGTPFEQYF
TGTGCCATCAGTGGGGCGGGAGGTACCCCCTTCGAGCAGTACTTC
>-|TRBJ2-7|TRBV5-1|many|13
CASSLALDYEQYF
TGCGCCAGCAGCTTGGCCCTCGACTACGAGCAGTACTTC